This is a list of T cell receptor beta chains from one sample in a study of shared T cell receptors in the human thymus. Produced via immunoSEQ multiplex PCR; TCRdb's table is partial and in-frame only. The table shows about 380,000 clones, with 85% to 95% occurring only once. Source material: thymocytes. The origin of the receptors is a human donor. Each CDR3 is given with its conserved first and last residue. The D gene is left open where the match is weak. Some rows have no size entry. The others give once, few or many, or a class for an expanded clone.

j_call	v_call	cdr3_length	clone_size	d_call	cdr3_nt	cdr3_aa
TRBJ1-2	TRBV18	14	few	TRBD1	TGTGCCAGCTCACCACGGCACAGGGGGAAAGGCTACACCTTC	CASSPRHRGKGYTF
TRBJ2-2	TRBV27	20	NA	TRBD2	TGTGCCAGCAGTGCAATACTGACTAGCGGGAGGGCCCATAACACCGGGGAGCTGTTTTTT	CASSAILTSGRAHNTGELFF
TRBJ1-3	TRBV30	14	NA	NA	TGTGCCGTTACGTACAGGTTCTACGGAAACACCATATATTTT	CAVTYRFYGNTIYF
TRBJ1-2	TRBV7-2	13	NA	NA	TGTGCCAGCAGCTCGAGGGGAGAGGATGGCTACACCTTC	CASSSRGEDGYTF
TRBJ2-6	TRBV7-2	19	NA	TRBD1	TGTGCCAGCAGCTTAACCCCCGGGACAGGGGTCCCCGGGGCCAACGTCCTGACTTTC	CASSLTPGTGVPGANVLTF
TRBJ2-5	TRBV5-4	15	NA	TRBD2	TGTGCCAGCAGCCCCGCTAGCGGGAGGGAGGTGACCCAGTACTTC	CASSPASGREVTQYF
TRBJ2-4	TRBV9	16	NA	NA	TGTGCCAGCAGCGTAGGTTCGGTGTTAGCCAAAAACATTCAGTACTTC	CASSVGSVLAKNIQYF
TRBJ2-3	TRBV30	13	NA	NA	TGTGCCCGGAGGGGGCGCCACACAGATACGCAGTATTTT	CARRGRHTDTQYF
TRBJ2-5	TRBV5-1	17	NA	TRBD1	TGCGCCAGCAGCTTGGGGGCCTGGGACAGAAGGGAGGAGACCCAGTACTTC	CASSLGAWDRREETQYF
TRBJ1-1	TRBV19	13	NA	NA	TGTGCCAGTAGTAATGGGGTATGTACTGAAGCTTTCTTT	CASSNGVCTEAFF
TRBJ2-7	TRBV29-1	16	NA	TRBD2	TGCAGCGTTGAAGATCTTGGGGCTAGCGGGAGCTACGAGCAGTACTTC	CSVEDLGASGSYEQYF
TRBJ2-5	TRBV11-1	18	NA	NA	TGTGCCAGCAGCTTCAGCGAGTTGAGGCTAGGGGATTACGAGACCCAGTACTTC	CASSFSELRLGDYETQYF
TRBJ2-2	TRBV15	17	NA	TRBD2	TGTGCCACCAGCAGAGATCTGGGGGAGGGCCGGCCCGGGGAGCTGTTTTTT	CATSRDLGEGRPGELFF
TRBJ1-1	TRBV6-1	13	NA	NA	TGTGCCAGCAGTGAAATGGGGGACACTGAAGCTTTCTTT	CASSEMGDTEAFF
TRBJ2-7	TRBV23-1	16	NA	TRBD1	TGCGCCAGCAGTCGATGGAGAGGGGACAGGGGCTACGAGCAGTACTTC	CASSRWRGDRGYEQYF
TRBJ2-1	TRBV28	11	NA	NA	TGTGCCAGCAGTTACCGGGACAAAAAGTTCTTC	CASSYRDKKFF
TRBJ2-2	TRBV29-1	14	NA	NA	TGCAGCGCAGGAACAGGGATGAGCACCGGGGAGCTGTTTTTT	CSAGTGMSTGELFF
TRBJ2-3	TRBV5-1	14	NA	NA	TGCGCCAGCAGCTACCCGGTGTGGGGAGATACGCAGTATTTT	CASSYPVWGDTQYF
TRBJ1-4	TRBV28	14	NA	NA	TGTGCCAGCAGTTTAAGGGGGGGAGGTGAAAAACTGTTTTTT	CASSLRGGGEKLFF
TRBJ1-1	TRBV4-2	16	once	NA	TGTGCCAGCAGCCCTCACGGCGGGACACCGAACACTGAAGCTTTCTTT	CASSPHGGTPNTEAFF
TRBJ1-2	TRBV27	14	NA	NA	TGTGCCAGCAGTTTTCTCGGGGCGGGCCATGGCTACACCTTC	CASSFLGAGHGYTF
TRBJ2-2	TRBV7-2	13	NA	NA	TGTGCCAGCAGCTTCCGGGAAGGTCGGGAGCTGTTTTTT	CASSFREGRELFF
TRBJ2-1	TRBV27	14	NA	TRBD2	TGTGCCAGCACCGAGACTAGCATCGACAATGAGCAGTTCTTC	CASTETSIDNEQFF
TRBJ2-4	TRBV27	14	NA	NA	TGTGCCAGCAGTTCCTCCTTGGGGGGAAACATTCAGTACTTC	CASSSSLGGNIQYF
TRBJ2-5	TRBV9	15	NA	NA	TGTGCCAGCAGCGAACGACTAGTTGGGACGGAGACCCAGTACTTC	CASSERLVGTETQYF
TRBJ1-3	TRBV11-2	15	once	NA	TGTGCCAGCAGCTGCGGTGGACGAGCCGGAAACACCATATATTTT	CASSCGGRAGNTIYF
TRBJ2-5	TRBV5-1	14	NA	NA	TGCGCCAGCAGCTCAGGGGGCGGGGGTGAGACCCAGTACTTC	CASSSGGGGETQYF
TRBJ2-7	TRBV7-8	14	NA	NA	TGTGCCAGCAGCGGATCGAGACTGTTCCGCGAGCAGTACTTC	CASSGSRLFREQYF
TRBJ2-1	TRBV4-1	16	NA	TRBD1	TGCGCCAGCAGCCGGCTCCGGGACAGGGCCCACAATGAGCAGTTCTTC	CASSRLRDRAHNEQFF
TRBJ2-2	TRBV7-3	16	once	NA	TGTGCCAGCAGCCCGGGACTCCTCGCGAACACCGGGGAGCTGTTTTTT	CASSPGLLANTGELFF
TRBJ2-4	TRBV4-3	15	NA	NA	TGCGCCAGCAGCCATATCGGGCCTACCAAAAACATTCAGTACTTC	CASSHIGPTKNIQYF
TRBJ2-7	TRBV27	16	NA	NA	TGTGCCAGCAGCCTTCGAAACCGTTTTGGGGGCTACGAGCAGTACTTC	CASSLRNRFGGYEQYF
TRBJ1-4	TRBV14	16	NA	NA	TGTGCCAGCAGCCAAGAAACAGCGCTGCAGGCCGGAAAACTGTTTTTT	CASSQETALQAGKLFF
TRBJ2-4	TRBV11-2	19	NA	TRBD1	TGTGCCAGCAGCTTACCCCGGGACAGGGGGCTCGCTGGCAAAAACATTCAGTACTTC	CASSLPRDRGLAGKNIQYF
TRBJ1-1	TRBV19	15	few	TRBD1	TGTGCCAGTAGTATCGCCCCAACAGGGGACACTGAAGCTTTCTTT	CASSIAPTGDTEAFF
TRBJ2-2	TRBV15	22	NA	TRBD2	TGTGCCACCAGCAGAGATTGGGGCAGGGGTGACAGCGGGAGGGCCGGTCCCGGGGAGCTGTTTTTT	CATSRDWGRGDSGRAGPGELFF
TRBJ1-1	TRBV4-1	16	NA	NA	TGCGCCAGCAGCCAAGAAACTGAAACTCAGAACACTGAAGCTTTCTTT	CASSQETETQNTEAFF
TRBJ1-2	TRBV5-8	16	NA	NA	TGTGCCAGCAGCTTATGGGGGACGGGAGCTAACTATGGCTACACCTTC	CASSLWGTGANYGYTF
TRBJ2-4	TRBV6-6	13	once	NA	TGTGCCAGCAGTCAAAGGACGGGAAGCATTCAGTACTTC	CASSQRTGSIQYF
TRBJ1-3	TRBV5-6	18	NA	TRBD1	TGTGCCAGCAGCTTGGGGGTCGCCACAGGGGGAGCTGGAAACACCATATATTTT	CASSLGVATGGAGNTIYF
TRBJ1-3	TRBV28	12	NA	NA	TGTGCCAGCAGGGCCGGGGGAAACACCATATATTTT	CASRAGGNTIYF
TRBJ2-7	TRBV29-1	14	NA	NA	TGCAGCGTTGGCAGGGGTCCAGGGGCCTACGAGCAGTACTTC	CSVGRGPGAYEQYF
TRBJ1-1	TRBV7-4	12	NA	NA	TGTGCCAGCAGCCCGCATAGCGCTGAAGCTTTCTTT	CASSPHSAEAFF
TRBJ2-3	TRBV27	14	NA	NA	TGTGCCAGCCTTTCTGGAGGGACAACAGATACGCAGTATTTT	CASLSGGTTDTQYF
TRBJ2-5	TRBV7-6	20	NA	NA	TGTGCCAGCAGCTTTAGGATACTTATGGGGGGCGGACCCCACCAAGAGACCCAGTACTTC	CASSFRILMGGGPHQETQYF
TRBJ2-1	TRBV7-9	16	NA	TRBD2	TGTGCCAGCAGCTTAGGGGGTAGCGGGAGAATGGATGAGCAGTTCTTC	CASSLGGSGRMDEQFF
TRBJ2-2	TRBV7-9	15	NA	NA	TGTGCCAGCAGCTTTTCAGCAGGGGAAACCGGGGAGCTGTTTTTT	CASSFSAGETGELFF
TRBJ1-5	TRBV19	15	NA	NA	TGTGCCAGTCTCCCCCGGACAGCCTTTAATCAGCCCCAGCATTTT	CASLPRTAFNQPQHF
TRBJ1-2	TRBV28	15	NA	NA	TGTGCCAGCACCATGGTGGGGTTCGGGGGCCAAGGCTACACCTTC	CASTMVGFGGQGYTF
TRBJ2-3	TRBV5-1	16	NA	TRBD2	TGCGCCAGCAGCTTGGGACTAGCGGTTTTCACAGATACGCAGTATTTT	CASSLGLAVFTDTQYF
TRBJ1-5	TRBV6-4	14	once	NA	TGTGCCAGCAGTGACTCGAGATGGAATCAGCCCCAGCATTTT	CASSDSRWNQPQHF
TRBJ2-5	TRBV10-2	15	NA	TRBD2	TGCGCCAGCAGTCGGACTAGCGGGTACGAAGAGACCCAGTACTTC	CASSRTSGYEETQYF
TRBJ2-7	TRBV4-1	15	NA	TRBD1	TGCGCCAGCAGCCAACGGGACAGAGTATTTCGCGAGCAGTACTTC	CASSQRDRVFREQYF
TRBJ2-3	TRBV15	17	NA	TRBD1	TGTGCCACCAGCGAAAAATCCGACAGGGGTAGCACAGATACGCAGTATTTT	CATSEKSDRGSTDTQYF
TRBJ2-1	TRBV14	15	once	TRBD2	TGTGCCAGCAGGGGACTAGCGGGGAGACCTGAGGAGCAGTTCTTC	CASRGLAGRPEEQFF